This T cell receptor beta chain derives from a study of T cell repertoires in cytomegalovirus infection. This clonotype was counted a single time. Each CDR3 protein is one row after TCRdb ran MiXCR on the reads. The sample has a few hundred thousand distinct CDR3 sequences; about a sixth are singletons. Sequenced material: CD8+ T cells from PBMCs. The receptor's source is a human donor in good health (CMV status not recorded). Some clones in this sample may be carry-over from other donors' samples.

CDR3 coding DNA: TGTGCCAGCACCCTTAACAGGGTATCCTCCTACGAGCAGTACTTC. This encodes CASTLNRVSSYEQYF. The rearrangement joins TRBV5-5 to TRBJ2-7, with D perhaps TRBD1 (6 bases). Germline lookup yields CDR1 SGHKS and CDR2 YYEKEE (reference sequence). CDR3 size: 15 residues. The V end lost 6 bases, the J end lost 0 bases, and 16 bases lay between the germline ends.